Each of the 5 T cell receptor beta chains below was sequenced from the same sample in a study of blood T cell repertoires in COVID-19. Generated by immunoSEQ multiplex PCR, the TCRdb table keeps only in-frame clones and is missing some. Of roughly 150,000 clones in the sample, about 81% are singletons; the top ten hold roughly 3.9%. Sequencing was carried out using peripheral blood. The receptors derive from an elderly woman with acute or convalescent COVID-19.

This CDR3 is CAISGAGTGNSPLHF. CDR3 nucleotide sequence: TGTGCCATCAGTGGAGCCGGGACAGGGAATTCACCCCTCCACTTT. This chain connects TRBV10-3 to TRBJ1-6; 9 nucleotides agree with TRBD1. The CDR3 length is 15 residues. V lost 4 bases and J lost 7; bases outside the gene matches: 5. CDR1 is ENHRY and CDR2 is SYGVKD in the germline V gene.

The chain joins TRBV5-5 to TRBJ1-5; the D gene is possibly TRBD1 (5 bases). V was clipped by 4 bases and J by 6 bases, with 8 bases between them. The CDR3 runs to 12 residues. CDR1 is SGHKS and CDR2 is YYEKEE in the germline V gene (reference sequence). CDR3 amino acids: CASSADSQPQHF. The CDR3, as DNA: TGTGCCAGCAGCGCTGACAGTCAGCCCCAGCATTTT.

The gene calls are TRBV18 and TRBJ1-2; D is perhaps TRBD1 (6 bases). The ends were cut back, 4 bases at V and 1 base at J, with 16 bases in the middle. This CDR3 has 16 amino acids. Germline V CDR1 and CDR2: KGHSH, LQKENI. Here the CDR3 reads CASSQKTGEINYGYTF. CDR3 DNA: TGTGCCAGCTCACAAAAGACAGGCGAGATTAACTATGGCTACACCTTC.

V and J are TRBV18 and TRBJ2-3, with TRBD1 matching over 7 bases. In germline, CDR1 is KGHSH, CDR2 LQKENI. CDR3 size: 15 residues. After removal of 6 bases from V and 2 bases from J, the junction contained 8 bases not matched to a gene. The CDR3 here is CASSFSQGVTDTQYF. The DNA for the CDR3 is TGTGCCAGCTCCTTCTCTCAGGGGGTCACAGATACGCAGTATTTT.

J is TRBJ2-7 and V is TRBV6-6; 10 bases agree with TRBD1. The CDR3 extends over 16 amino acids. Trimming at V came to 0 bases and at J to 3 bases, leaving 5 bases not matched to a gene. Germline values: CDR1 MNHNY, CDR2 SVGAGI (reference sequence). The CDR3, as DNA: TGTGCCAGCAGTTACTCGCGGACAGGGGGGAGCTACGAGCAGTACTTC. Translated: CASSYSRTGGSYEQYF.